This T cell receptor (beta chain) was documented in a study of OX40 agonist ivuxolimab in advanced cancers. In terms of the full investigation: Ivuxolimab was an agonistic, fully human IgG2 monoclonal antibody directed against OX40 (CD134), a costimulatory receptor. Of the approximately 50 dose-escalation patients, hepatocellular carcinoma was present in roughly 19, melanoma in some 15, renal cell carcinoma in 9 and head and neck cancer in 9. The paper reports the monotherapy dose-escalation portion (N of about 56 patients) of the phase I ivuxolimab trial. Intravenous ivuxolimab was administered to patients every 2 weeks at six dose levels: 0.01, 0.1, 0.3, 1.5, 3 and 10 mg/kg. Patients were allowed to have had prior anti-PD-1, anti-PD-L1 or anti-CTLA-4 therapy, and about 40% of the dose-escalation patients had been treated with checkpoint inhibitors. Three dose-escalation patients achieved partial responses, one with hepatocellular carcinoma and two with cutaneous melanoma. In the dose-escalation cohort, over 65% of patients were male, and the mean age was approximately 60 years, with a range of roughly 20 to 85. The purpose of peripheral TCRbeta sequencing was to test whether ivuxolimab changed TCR sequence diversity and led to clonal T-cell expansion. What the work shows at the level of the full study, not this receptor alone: The antigen specificity of the clonally expanded peripheral T cells was not determined. Low levels of normalized T-cell clonal expansion were also shown by some nonresponding patients. In the 0.1-3.0 mg/kg groups, partial responders were among the patients with the lowest normalized peripheral clonal expansion, particularly in CD8+ T cells. Clonal expansion of both CD4+ and CD8+ blood T cells was observed from baseline to week 6 at doses 0.1 to 3.0 mg/kg. After ivuxolimab, expanded clones were on average more numerous among CD8+ T cells than among CD4+ T cells.

For sequencing of the TCRbeta CDR3 region, genomic DNA was extracted from the sorted cells. TCRbeta CDR3 regions were sequenced using the immunoSEQ Assay. TCRdb obtained this table from immuneACCESS and retained in-frame rearrangements with V and J assigned. These tables miss some clones; where compared with another copy, unresolved V genes account for less than half of the shortfall, and the remainder is unexplained. This sample is represented by 70,000 to 95,000 clones; about 90% of them were singletons. The ten top clones hold 0.4% to 0.55% of the sample. CDR3 length: 15 amino acids, cysteine to phenylalanine. Of the read, only the CDR3 DNA is kept; its 45 bases are in frame from base 1. According to the germline V gene (reference sequence), CDR1 reads SGHNT and CDR2 reads YYREEE. The germline V end is reduced by 0 bases and the J end by 1 base; junction bases left unmatched: 2. A note on this clone: Its antigen is unknown. No clone much larger than this one lies a single base away; base qualities are absent. Additional DNA sequences in this sample encode the identical CDR3.

The trial excluded patients who had a history of autoimmune disease or who were on systemic immunosuppression. Peripheral blood for TCR sequencing was drawn from every dose cohort at baseline, at cycle 4 day 1 and at cycle 7 day 1. The samples were drawn from a first-in-human, open-label, multicenter phase I dose-escalation trial of ivuxolimab. Adults with locally advanced or metastatic melanoma, renal cell, hepatocellular, or head and neck squamous cell carcinoma were enrolled in the trial. Before TCR sequencing, CD4+ T cells and CD8+ T cells were sorted from peripheral blood as separate populations.

The sample was CD4+ or CD8+ T cells sorted from blood, taken in a trial of the OX40 agonist ivuxolimab. The rearranged segments are TRBV5-4 and TRBJ2-5, and 8 junction bases match TRBD2. The TCR comes from an adult with an advanced solid tumor such as melanoma, head and neck, liver or kidney cancer. Here the CDR3 is given as CASSLASGGQETQYF. In nucleotide form, the sequence is TGTGCCAGCAGCTTGGCGAGCGGGGGCCAAGAGACCCAGTACTTC.